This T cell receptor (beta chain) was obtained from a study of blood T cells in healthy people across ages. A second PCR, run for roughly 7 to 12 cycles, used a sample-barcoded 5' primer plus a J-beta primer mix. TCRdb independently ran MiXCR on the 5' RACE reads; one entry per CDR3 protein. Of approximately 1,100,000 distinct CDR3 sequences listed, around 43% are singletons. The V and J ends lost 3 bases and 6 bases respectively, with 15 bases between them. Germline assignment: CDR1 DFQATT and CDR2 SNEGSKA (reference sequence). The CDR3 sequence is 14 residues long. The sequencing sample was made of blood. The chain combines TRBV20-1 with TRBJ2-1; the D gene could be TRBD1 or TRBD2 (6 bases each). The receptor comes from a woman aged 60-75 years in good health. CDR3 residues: CSASGQGTANEQFF. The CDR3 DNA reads TGCAGTGCTAGTGGTCAGGGGACTGCCAATGAGCAGTTCTTC.